The 17 T cell receptor beta chains reported below all come from one sample, sequenced in a study of blood T cell repertoires in COVID-19. This table comes from immunoSEQ multiplex PCR, and its TCRdb copy is limited to in-frame clones, with some not included. The sample records roughly 230,000 clones, about 88% being singletons. The sequenced material came from peripheral blood. Receptors were obtained from a man in his sixties or seventies with acute or convalescent COVID-19.

CDR3 DNA sequence: TGTGCCAGTACCAAGCGGGGGGGTCCTGAAGCTTTCTTT. Its translation is CASTKRGGPEAFF. The J gene is TRBJ1-1, the V gene TRBV19, with D possibly matching TRBD1 (5 bases). Per the germline V gene, CDR1 is LNHDA and CDR2 is SQIVND (reference sequence). CDR3 length equals 13 residues. The V gene lost 7 bases and the J gene lost 6 bases, with 15 bases spanning the gap.

The rearrangement links TRBV6-1 to TRBJ1-2; D gene ambiguous. V dropped 0 bases and J dropped 5 bases, with 10 bases sitting between them. The CDR3 is 14 amino acids. Germline CDR1 MNHNS, CDR2 SASEGT. CDR3 amino acids: CASSEAGDLYGYTF. The CDR3, as DNA: TGTGCCAGCAGTGAAGCGGGAGATCTATATGGCTACACCTTC.

The chain combines TRBV27 with TRBJ2-5, with D possibly being TRBD2 (5 bases). Germline CDR1 reads MNHEY; CDR2 reads SMNVEV (reference sequence). The CDR3 runs to 13 residues. Trimming left V 3 bases short and J 9 bases short, with 14 bases between. Here the CDR3 reads CASSFGGPAAQYF. The CDR3 nucleotides read TGTGCCAGCAGTTTCGGAGGCCCGGCCGCCCAGTACTTC.

This clone was picked up a small number of times. This chain uses TRBV7-8 with TRBJ2-7; the D call may be TRBD1 or TRBD2 (9 bases each). The CDR3 covers 19 residues. V was pared by 3 bases and J by 2 bases, with 26 bases between. The germline CDR1 and CDR2 sequences are SGHVS and FQNEAQ. The CDR3 sequence: CASSFSGTGTTSGTYEQYF. In DNA, the CDR3 is TGTGCCAGCAGCTTCTCCGGGACAGGGACGACTAGCGGTACCTACGAGCAGTACTTC.

The chain uses TRBV7-2 and TRBJ2-7; TRBD2 matches 8 bases. Germline loops: CDR1 SGHTA, CDR2 FQGNSA. The CDR3 spans 14 residues. Germline trimming cut 6 bases from V and 4 bases from J; bases unmatched to any gene: 8. The CDR3, as DNA: TGTGCCAGCAGGGGGTCGGGAGGGCCTTACGAGCAGTACTTC. This translates into CASRGSGGPYEQYF.

This clone has just one count. V is TRBV3-1 (or the pseudogene TRBV3-2) and J is TRBJ1-3; the match to TRBD1 covers 8 bases. Germline V CDR1 and CDR2: LGHDT, YNNKEL (reference sequence). This CDR3 is 15 amino acids long. V shed 4 bases, J shed 3 bases, and the junction held 5 bases outside the gene matches. The CDR3 coding sequence is TGTGCCAGCAGCCCCCAGGGGGCAGGTGGAAACACCATATATTTT. This gives the protein CASSPQGAGGNTIYF.

The chain employs TRBV4-3 and TRBJ2-1; a possible D gene is TRBD1 (6 bases). The CDR3 has 17 amino acids. Germline V gene lookup returns CDR1 LGHNA and CDR2 YSLEER. Deletions cut 1 base from V and 0 bases from J, with 13 bases between. This CDR3 reads CASSQGPQGSSYNEQFF. The CDR3 DNA reads as TGCGCCAGCAGCCAAGGTCCCCAGGGGAGCTCCTACAATGAGCAGTTCTTC.

The rearrangement links TRBV27 to TRBJ2-2; tentatively, D is TRBD1 (5 bases). The CDR3 length is 15 residues. The ends were cut back, 2 bases at V and 5 bases at J, with 12 bases in the middle. Germline V CDR1 and CDR2: MNHEY, SMNVEV (reference sequence). The CDR3: CASSLNGAVTGELFF. CDR3 DNA: TGTGCCAGCAGTTTAAATGGGGCGGTGACCGGGGAGCTGTTTTTT.

The chain couples TRBV7-3 to TRBJ2-1; TRBD1 might be the D (6 bases). Germline V gene lookup returns CDR1 SGHTA and CDR2 FQGTGA. The CDR3 covers 15 residues. The V end was cut by 5 bases, the J end by 9 bases, with 20 bases between. CDR3 sequence reads: CASSQASGVGGEQFF. The CDR3, as DNA: TGTGCCAGCAGCCAGGCGTCAGGGGTAGGCGGTGAGCAGTTCTTC.

The J gene is TRBJ2-2, the V gene TRBV7-3; the match to TRBD2 covers 10 bases. Germline V gives CDR1 SGHTA, CDR2 FQGTGA. V dropped 3 bases and J dropped 2; count of bases not matched to a gene: 3. The CDR3 is 16 residues long. The CDR3 nucleotides are TGTGCCAGCAGCTTGAGCGGGAGGGATAACACCGGGGAGCTGTTTTTT. It is translated as CASSLSGRDNTGELFF. The complete variable domain, with remaining parts taken from reference TRBV7-3 and TRBJ2-2, reads GAGVSQTPSNKVTEKGKYVELRCDPISGHTALYWYRQSLGQGPEFLIYFQGTGAADDSGLPNDRFFAVRPEGSVSTLKIQRTERGDSAVYLCASSLSGRDNTGELFFGEGSRLTVL.

The V and J genes are TRBV4-1 and TRBJ1-1; 9 nucleotides align to TRBD1. The CDR3 totals 16 residues. J was trimmed by 0 bases and V by 3 bases; bases with no gene match: 5. The germline gives CDR1 MGHRA, CDR2 YSYEKL. The CDR3 reads CASSHRTGVMNTEAFF. DNA of the CDR3: TGCGCCAGCAGCCACAGGACAGGGGTCATGAACACTGAAGCTTTCTTT.

The V and J genes are TRBV5-1 and TRBJ2-5; 7 nucleotides line up with TRBD1. Germline assignment: CDR1 SGHRS and CDR2 YFSETQ. The CDR3 has 14 amino acids. V lost 4 bases and J lost 5; bases outside the gene matches: 8. CDR3 nucleotides: TGCGCCAGCAGCCTACAACAGGGGAAGGAGACCCAGTACTTC. It codes for CASSLQQGKETQYF.

This clone was counted between two and nine times. This chain's CDR3 is CASSRESSYNSPLHF. CDR3 DNA: TGTGCCAGTAGCCGGGAAAGCTCCTATAATTCACCCCTCCACTTT. The V call is TRBV19, the J call TRBJ1-6, with no clear D. CDR3 size: 15 residues. The V and J ends lost 6 bases and 0 bases respectively, with 9 bases between them. CDR1 and CDR2 (germline): LNHDA, SQIVND (reference sequence).

This rearrangement joins TRBV28 to TRBJ1-2, with a possible D match to TRBD1 (5 bases). CDR1 is MDHEN and CDR2 is SYDVKM in the germline V gene. CDR3 length: 13 amino acids. Trimming left V 6 bases short and J 3 bases short, with 11 bases between. The CDR3 DNA reads as TGTGCCAGCAGATCTCAAGGGGACTATGGCTACACCTTC. As protein: CASRSQGDYGYTF.

There are a few counts of this clone. This sequence joins TRBV2 and TRBJ1-2, with 7 bases that match TRBD1. CDR3 length equals 12 residues. CDR1 SNHLY and CDR2 FYNNEI come from the germline V gene. Trimming at V came to 5 bases and at J to 7 bases, leaving 4 bases not matched to a gene. The CDR3 DNA follows: TGTGCCAGCAGTACAGGGGTAGGTGGCTACACCTTC. It specifies CASSTGVGGYTF.

The rearrangement joins TRBV6-5 to TRBJ1-2, with D unclear. The CDR3 totals 13 residues. The V gene lost 2 bases and the J gene lost 6 bases, with 10 bases spanning the gap. Germline CDR1 and CDR2: MNHEY and SVGAGI. The CDR3 here is CASSYIPPHGYTF. CDR3 bases: TGTGCCAGCAGTTACATCCCTCCCCATGGCTACACCTTC.

The rearrangement joins TRBV5-1 to TRBJ2-7; 7 positions match TRBD1. The CDR3 length is 13 residues. Trimming took 5 bases from V and 2 from J; bases not matched to a gene: 4. Germline CDR1 is SGHRS and CDR2 is YFSETQ. CDR3 sequence reads: CASRWDSTYEQYF. Here the CDR3 DNA reads TGCGCCAGCAGATGGGACAGTACCTACGAGCAGTACTTC.